The following is a T cell receptor (beta chain) sequence with its context. Antigen: not known. The sample comes from a study of T cells expressing NK-cell markers. On the study more broadly: In sorted CD3+CD56+NKG2C+, CD3+CD56+NKG2C- and CD3+CD56-NKG2C+ T cells, TCR beta repertoires were obtained.

Germline CDR1 reads MNHEY; CDR2 reads SVGAGI. CDR3 size: 15 residues. Broader study findings: NKG2C+ dominant clonotype frequencies in more than 5 donors were roughly 1.0-8% of CD8+ T cells. There were a few donors in whom these clonotypes also led the CD3+CD56-NKG2C+ fraction.

A 5'RACE template switching approach incorporating UMIs was used to make TCR beta cDNA. After re-calling the 5' RACE reads, TCRdb lists one entry per CDR3 protein, DNA absent. The sample yields some 450,000 distinct CDR3 sequences, of which the top ten take up roughly 8%. The chain carries TRBV6-5 and TRBJ1-4. The receptor comes from a woman aged 18 to 75 in good health. Sequenced material: blood T cells: a sorted CD56 or NKG2C T cell subset, CD4+ or CD8+ T cells, or bulk PBMC T cells (not recorded which). CDR3 protein: CASSSAGATNEKLFF.